This passage covers 20 T cell receptor beta chains from one sample sequenced in a study of response to subunit inactivated influenza vaccine. One entry per CDR3 protein results from TCRdb running MiXCR on the RT-PCR reads. The sample has hundreds of thousands of distinct CDR3 sequences, roughly 15% seen once. This specimen was PBMCs from blood, taken around 14 days before vaccination. The receptors were gathered from a man in his fifties who received an inactivated influenza vaccine.

The genes are TRBV4-2 and TRBJ1-1; TRBD1 is a possible D gene (6 bases). The germline gives CDR1 LGHNA, CDR2 YNFKEQ. This CDR3 has 16 amino acids. V was trimmed by 0 bases and J by 1 base, leaving 12 bases between them. CDR3 region: CASSQDRTASNTEAFF. The CDR3 region has the DNA TGTGCCAGCAGCCAAGACCGGACAGCTTCGAACACTGAAGCTTTCTTT.

The chain links TRBV4-3 to TRBJ2-7; 12 nucleotides align to TRBD2. V lost 1 base to trimming and J lost 5 bases; unmatched junction nucleotides: 3. This CDR3 region has 15 residues. CDR1 and CDR2 from the germline V gene are LGHNA and YSLEER. The CDR3 sequence is CASSQGTSGKNEQYF. CDR3 nucleotides: TGCGCCAGCAGCCAAGGGACTAGCGGGAAGAACGAGCAGTACTTC.

This chain joins TRBV5-1 and TRBJ1-2; the match to TRBD1 covers 7 bases. The CDR3 consists of 13 residues. The V gene end was trimmed by 4 bases and the J gene end by 11 bases; junction bases not matched to a gene: 11. The germline CDR1 and CDR2 sequences are SGHRS and YFSETQ. CDR3 bases: TGCGCCAGCAGCCCCTCGGGACAGTCAATTTACACCTTC. This sequence encodes CASSPSGQSIYTF.

The gene calls are TRBV18 and TRBJ2-7, with TRBD1 identical over 8 bases. The length of the CDR3 is 14 residues. Unmatched junction bases numbered 5, after V lost 0 bases and J lost 7 bases. Germline V gives CDR1 KGHSH, CDR2 LQKENI. The DNA for the CDR3 is TGTGCCAGCTCACCACCAGCCAGGGGGCGAGAGCAGTACTTC. Translated: CASSPPARGREQYF.

This chain links TRBV7-9 with TRBJ2-7; TRBD2 matches at 8 bases. The CDR3 is 12 residues long. J was trimmed by 4 bases and V by 6 bases; bases with no gene match: 2. Germline CDR1 is SEHNR and CDR2 is FQNEAQ (reference sequence). The CDR3 reads CASRREEYEQYF. The CDR3 bases are TGTGCCAGCAGGCGGGAGGAGTACGAGCAGTACTTC.

This sequence joins TRBV4-1 and TRBJ2-3, with D tentatively TRBD2 (5 bases). The CDR3 has 15 residues. Trimming stripped 0 bases from V and 5 bases from J, with 12 bases between. Germline V lookup: CDR1 MGHRA, CDR2 YSYEKL. The CDR3, as DNA: TGCGCCAGCAGCCAAGATCGAGTAGCGAGAGATACGCAGTATTTT. Its translation is CASSQDRVARDTQYF.

The chain employs TRBV9 and TRBJ2-5; D is possibly TRBD2 (6 bases). V lost 4 bases and J 4 bases, leaving 14 bases between the germline ends. Germline-derived CDR1 and CDR2 are SGDLS and YYNGEE. The CDR3 spans 14 residues. CDR3 protein: CASSPTASAETQYF. The CDR3 DNA reads as TGTGCCAGCAGCCCGACGGCTAGCGCAGAGACCCAGTACTTC. The complete variable domain, with remaining parts taken from reference TRBV9 and TRBJ2-5, reads DSGVTQTPKHLITATGQRVTLRCSPRSGDLSVYWYQQSLDQGLQFLIQYYNGEERAKGNILERFSAQQFPDLHSELNLSSLELGDSALYFCASSPTASAETQYFGPGTRLLVL.

This clonotype was seen at least ten times. This chain joins TRBV7-6 and TRBJ2-7, with 11 bases that match TRBD1. CDR3 size: 16 residues. With V trimmed by 3 bases and J by 4 bases, 8 bases remained unmatched. Germline values: CDR1 SGHVS, CDR2 FNYEAQ. The DNA for the CDR3 is TGTGCCAGCAGCTTGGTATCTGGGACAGGGGGTTACGAGCAGTACTTC. Translation gives CASSLVSGTGGYEQYF.

This clonotype was counted between two and nine times. V gene TRBV20-1 combines with J gene TRBJ2-3; 10 bases are shared with TRBD2. Germline V CDR1 and CDR2: DFQATT, SNEGSKA (reference sequence). CDR3 length: 17 amino acids. The junction had 8 bases not matched to a gene; V was cut back by 0 bases and J by 2 bases. CDR3 bases: TGCAGTGCTAGAGATAATGTACTAGCGGGACCCACAGATACGCAGTATTTT. Translating it yields CSARDNVLAGPTDTQYF.

The sample holds a few counts of this clonotype. The J gene is TRBJ2-7, the V gene TRBV5-1, with D perhaps matching TRBD1 (6 bases). Trimming left V 3 bases short and J 3 bases short, with 10 bases between. Per the germline V gene, CDR1 is SGHRS and CDR2 is YFSETQ. The CDR3 consists of 13 residues. The CDR3 loop is CASSSAQGYEQYF. Here the CDR3 DNA reads TGCGCCAGCAGCTCGGCACAGGGCTACGAGCAGTACTTC.

The chain recombines TRBV4-3 with TRBJ2-3; weak D call: TRBD1 (7 bases). CDR1 is LGHNA and CDR2 is YSLEER in the germline V gene. The V end was cut by 4 bases, the J end by 2 bases, with 13 bases between. The length of the CDR3 is 15 residues. DNA for the CDR3: TGCGCCAGCAGCCTGGAGGGGGCACACACAGATACGCAGTATTTT. It yields the protein CASSLEGAHTDTQYF.

This clonotype appeared a few times. The chain combines TRBV5-1 with TRBJ2-7; 12 bases are a match to TRBD2. Trimming removed 5 bases from V and 0 bases from J; junction bases left unmatched: 6. The CDR3 contains 16 residues. From germline, CDR1 is SGHRS and CDR2 YFSETQ. This CDR3 reads CASSSTSGGSSYEQYF. The CDR3 bases are TGCGCCAGCAGTTCCACTAGCGGGGGGAGCTCCTACGAGCAGTACTTC.

In this sample, this clonotype turned up a few times. The chain carries TRBV11-2 and TRBJ2-5; D is unresolved. There are 13 residues in the CDR3. Trimming shortened V by 2 bases and J by 5 bases, and 9 bases separated the two germline ends. Germline V lookup: CDR1 SGHAT, CDR2 FQNNGV. CDR3 sequence (DNA): TGTGCCAGCAGCTTAAGCCAGACGGAGACCCAGTACTTC. It specifies CASSLSQTETQYF.

The rearrangement links TRBV3-1 to TRBJ2-7; tentatively, D is TRBD1 (6 bases). Germline lookup yields CDR1 LGHDT and CDR2 YNNKEL (reference sequence). V gave up 1 base and J gave up 1 base, with 11 bases separating them. This CDR3 spans 15 amino acids. The CDR3 DNA reads TGTGCCAGCAGCCAAGGCCCAGGACAGTCCTACGAGCAGTACTTC. This translates into CASSQGPGQSYEQYF.

J is TRBJ2-7 and V is TRBV28; 11 bases agree with TRBD1. This CDR3 has 15 residues. Trimming removed 5 bases from V and 5 bases from J; junction bases left unmatched: 8. Germline-derived CDR1 and CDR2 are MDHEN and SYDVKM. The CDR3 sequence is CASSESGQGGDEQYF. The CDR3 DNA reads TGTGCCAGCAGTGAGTCGGGACAGGGGGGGGACGAGCAGTACTTC.

This clonotype has just a few counts. The chain couples TRBV28 to TRBJ1-3, with no clear D. The CDR3 extends over 16 amino acids. Trimming stripped 5 bases from V and 0 bases from J, with 14 bases between. Germline V gene lookup returns CDR1 MDHEN and CDR2 SYDVKM. Here the CDR3 DNA reads TGTGCCAGCAGTGCACTCAGGAAAAACTCTGGAAACACCATATATTTT. It specifies CASSALRKNSGNTIYF.

This clonotype was seen only a few times. The CDR3 bases are TGTGCCAGCAGCTTAGGACAGGCTCCGCAGTATTTT. This sequence encodes CASSLGQAPQYF. The V call is TRBV5-5, the J call TRBJ2-3; 7 bases are shared with TRBD1. CDR1 and CDR2 from the germline V gene are SGHKS and YYEKEE (reference sequence). The CDR3 loop spans 12 amino acids. V dropped 2 bases and J dropped 10; count of bases not matched to a gene: 4.

This clonotype was picked up a small number of times. V and J are TRBV24-1 and TRBJ2-2; D may be TRBD2 (6 bases). Germline CDR1 is KGHDR and CDR2 is SFDVKD. The CDR3 runs 14 residues. With 5 bases removed from V and 7 bases from J, the gap between germline ends came to 13 bases. The CDR3 DNA sequence: TGTGCCACCAGTGCTTCGGGGGATAACGGGGAGCTGTTTTTT. This encodes CATSASGDNGELFF.

The chain employs TRBV5-1 and TRBJ2-5; TRBD2 matches at 14 bases. V dropped 4 bases and J dropped 7; count of bases not matched to a gene: 6. The CDR3 sequence is 15 residues long. Germline V CDR1 and CDR2: SGHRS, YFSETQ. Here the CDR3 reads CASSPGTSGRGTQYF. CDR3 DNA sequence: TGCGCCAGCAGCCCCGGGACTAGCGGGAGAGGGACCCAGTACTTC.

This clonotype has only one observation. The rearrangement uses TRBV18 and TRBJ2-5; D is undetermined. This CDR3 comprises 13 residues. Germline V gives CDR1 KGHSH, CDR2 LQKENI. The V end was cut by 2 bases, the J end by 2 bases, with 6 bases between. This chain's CDR3 is CASSPEGQETQYF. CDR3 DNA: TGTGCCAGCTCACCAGAAGGGCAAGAGACCCAGTACTTC.